This is a list of T cell receptor beta chains from one sample in a study of Graves' ophthalmopathy and Graves' hyperthyroidism. One entry per CDR3 protein, called by TCRdb with MiXCR from the multiplex PCR reads. The sample contains 580,000 or so distinct CDR3 sequences, about two fifths of which appear only once. The source material was peripheral blood or thyroid tissue (not recorded which). These receptor sequences come from an adult man with Graves' hyperthyroidism. The conserved cysteine and the conserved F or W are not part of the CDR3 here.

>13|TRBV10-3|TRBJ1-3
ASSTTGDSGNTIY
>17|TRBV2|TRBJ1-3
ASSEALDDRESSGNTIY
>10|TRBV27|TRBJ2-7
ASATGADEQY
>15|TRBV7-2|TRBJ1-2
ASSLVARQRGEYGYT
>13|TRBV9|TRBJ2-7
ASSPSGLVSYEQY
>11|TRBV27|TRBJ2-7
ASSLQGANEQY
>11|TRBV12-3/TRBV12-4|TRBJ1-2
ASSPGTAYGYA
>14|TRBV6-5|TRBJ1-3
ASSYPDRNSGNTIY
>10|TRBV29-1|TRBJ1-1
SVSRGWTEAF
>13|TRBV15|TRBJ2-5
ATSSLGLLKETQY
>14|TRBV10-3|TRBJ1-1
AISEGGGTQDTEAF